This T cell receptor (beta chain) is drawn from a study of shared clonotypes between healthy human individuals. Study in general: The study drew on two women and three men aged 18 to 49 as donors. Whole-study results and caveats: Sampling involved blood alone; tissue repertoires likely differ. Memory subsets generally showed smaller estimated richness than naive subsets did.

CD45RO-negative, CCR7-positively selected cells formed the naive CD8 fraction, excluding terminally differentiated effector memory CD45RA+ cells. Concerning this clone: The antigen is undetermined.

Produced via immunoSEQ multiplex PCR; TCRdb's table is partial and in-frame only. Seen here are a few million clones, just under 95% observed once, and the top ten hold about 1.6%. The sequenced sample consisted of naive CD8+ T cells from PBMCs. The sequence was obtained from a man in his late teens or twenties in good health. Some clones in this sample may be carry-over from other donors' samples.

The CDR3: CASSEGPGYEQYF. The CDR3 coding sequence is TGCGCCAGCAGCGAGGGCCCCGGCTACGAGCAGTACTTC. This chain links TRBV5-1 with TRBJ2-7, with TRBD2 as a possible D gene (5 bases). The CDR3 runs 13 residues. Trimming left V 4 bases short and J 3 bases short, with 11 bases between. Germline lookup yields CDR1 SGHRS and CDR2 YFSETQ.